This T cell receptor (beta chain) was retrieved from a study of shared clonotypes between healthy human individuals. Overall study context: CD4 naive and memory got three plates each, CD8 naive two, CD8 memory one. Study-wide results and limits: Few donors restricted represented genetic and exposure-history diversity.

The ends were cut back, 4 bases at V and 5 bases at J, with 12 bases in the middle. The germline V gene has CDR1 SGHDT and CDR2 YYEEEE. The CDR3 length is 13 residues. Details on this clone: Antigen unknown.

About 30,000 T cell genomes, or about 200 ng DNA, went into the sorted-subset replicate PCRs. TCRdb's table, derived via immunoSEQ multiplex PCR, lists solely in-frame clones and lacks some. The sample records under 1,900,000 clones, just under 99% being singletons. Sequences were obtained from naive CD4+ T cells sorted from blood. Documented subset: CD45RA+ positively selected. The TCR comes from a man aged 25 to 40 in good health. The rearrangement joins TRBV5-6 to TRBJ2-5; D gene uncertain. The CDR3 sequence: CASSTDPGETQYF. The CDR3 nucleotides read TGTGCCAGCAGCACAGACCCCGGGGAGACCCAGTACTTC. Filled out from reference TRBV5-6 and TRBJ2-5, the complete variable domain reads DAGVTQSPTHLIKTRGQQVTLRCSPKSGHDTVSWYQQALGQGPQFIFQYYEEEERQRGNFPDRFSGHQFPNYSSELNVNALLLGDSALYLCASSTDPGETQYFGPGTRLLVL.